Below, one TCR beta chain is given with its context. Its matching antigen is unknown. This entry is derived from a study of cytotoxic CD8 clonotypes in ibrutinib-treated CLL. Study as a whole: Response material was collected after a median around 12 months of treatment, range 6 to 36.

Only in-frame clones appear in the TCRdb table, and some are missing; sequencing was by immunoSEQ multiplex PCR. The table lists roughly 170,000 clones, under 90% of them singletons. CDR1 and CDR2 (germline): MNHEY, SVGAGI. Trimming left V 8 bases short and J 2 bases short, with 12 bases between. The CDR3 runs 13 residues. Notes on the study in general: Clonality showed a rise at ibrutinib response that reversed toward baseline at progression. The times at which samples were taken varied between sustained-remission and progressing patients. Stable or contracted on treatment, public clonotypes were also uncommon.

This receptor was identified in a human donor with chronic lymphocytic leukemia. The sequencing here drew on PBMCs, taken after 24 months of ibrutinib treatment. The rearrangement uses TRBV6-5 and TRBJ1-2, with no clear D. CDR3 in DNA: TGTGCCAGCCAACGTGATGGAAACTATGGCTACACCTTC. As protein: CASQRDGNYGYTF.